This T cell receptor beta chain was found in a study of T cell responses to AZD1222 COVID-19 vaccine. Germline loops: CDR1 ENHRY, CDR2 SYGVKD. The ends were cut back, 3 bases at V and 0 bases at J, with 24 bases in the middle. The CDR3 spans 20 residues. Only in-frame clones appear in the TCRdb table, and some are missing; sequencing was by immunoSEQ multiplex PCR. The data show about 76,000 clones, approximately 91% seen once. The sequencing used peripheral blood, collected on day 0 of AZD1222 vaccination. V usage is TRBV10-3 and J usage is TRBJ2-1, with D possibly being TRBD1 (5 bases). The sequence derives from an adult in good health. CDR3 bases: TGTGCCATCAGTGATGTTGGACAACCAGGTGGCTCCCGCTCCTACAATGAGCAGTTCTTC. Translated, it gives CAISDVGQPGGSRSYNEQFF.